A selection of T cell receptor beta chains follows, all from one sample in a study of blood T cell repertoires in COVID-19. Sequenced by immunoSEQ multiplex PCR; TCRdb stores in-frame clones only, minus some. The sample lists roughly 330,000 clones, 86% seen once, with around 1.5% in the top ten. Sequenced sample: peripheral blood. Receptor source: a woman in her forties or fifties with acute or convalescent COVID-19. The CDR3 runs from the conserved cysteine through the conserved F or W. The order of the fields is V gene, clone size, J gene, D gene, CDR3 DNA, CDR3 protein. The D gene is left open where the match is weak. Part of the rows lack a size; the others show once, few, many or a class for expanded clones.

TRBV24-1	NA	TRBJ2-1	NA	TGTGCCACCAGTGATTTGCGGTTTGGGGGGAACAATGAGCAGTTCTTC	CATSDLRFGGNNEQFF
TRBV18	NA	TRBJ1-5	NA	TGTGCCAGCTCACCGCCTCACTTAGGGGGGGGCAATCAGCCCCAGCATTTT	CASSPPHLGGGNQPQHF
TRBV7-2	NA	TRBJ1-2	TRBD1	TGTGCCAGCAGCCTGGGACAGGAATCTTATGGCTACACCTTC	CASSLGQESYGYTF
TRBV5-6	NA	TRBJ1-1	NA	TGTGCCAGCAGCTTGTTTACGAGACTGATAAACACTGAAGCTTTCTTT	CASSLFTRLINTEAFF
TRBV2	NA	TRBJ1-5	TRBD1	TGTGCCAGCAGTTTACTCAGACAGGGGGGCAGCAATCAGCCCCAGCATTTT	CASSLLRQGGSNQPQHF
TRBV15	NA	TRBJ2-3	TRBD2	TGTGCCACCAGCAGCCTGCGACTAGCGGGGCCGGATACGCAGTATTTT	CATSSLRLAGPDTQYF
TRBV4-3	NA	TRBJ2-1	TRBD2	TGCGCCAGCAGCCTCAGACTAGCGGGTAACTACAATGAGCAGTTCTTC	CASSLRLAGNYNEQFF
TRBV6-2/TRBV6-3	NA	TRBJ2-5	TRBD1	TGTGCCAGCAGTCCGGGACAGGGGGCCGAGACCCAGTACTTC	CASSPGQGAETQYF
TRBV29-1	NA	TRBJ2-4	NA	TGCAGCGTTCCCACGGGGGAGGCCAAAAACATTCAGTACTTC	CSVPTGEAKNIQYF
TRBV12-3/TRBV12-4	NA	TRBJ2-7	NA	TGTGCCAGCAGTTACCCCCCGAGGTACGAGCAGTACTTC	CASSYPPRYEQYF
TRBV7-9	NA	TRBJ2-5	TRBD1	TGTGCCAGCAGCTTAGTAGGGGCCGGCGACAGGGGTAGAGAGACCCAGTACTTC	CASSLVGAGDRGRETQYF
TRBV30	NA	TRBJ2-5	NA	TGTGCCTGGAGCAAGATTGGCGAGACCCAGTACTTC	CAWSKIGETQYF
TRBV4-3	NA	TRBJ1-6	TRBD1	TGCGCCAGCAGCCAAAGGACAGGGGCAAATTCACCCCTCCACTTT	CASSQRTGANSPLHF
TRBV5-4	few	TRBJ2-3	TRBD2	TGTGCCAGCACCACCGGACTAGCGGGAACAGATACGCAGTATTTT	CASTTGLAGTDTQYF
TRBV28	NA	TRBJ2-6	NA	TGTGCCAGCAGTTTGAGAGGGAACACTGGGGCCAACGTCCTGACTTTC	CASSLRGNTGANVLTF
TRBV29-1	NA	TRBJ2-7	TRBD1	TGCAGCATCCGGGACAGGGTTTTCTACGAGCAGTACTTC	CSIRDRVFYEQYF
TRBV28	NA	TRBJ2-7	TRBD2	TGTGCCAGCAGGGGAGTTGGGGGGACTAGTCGATACGAGCAGTACTTC	CASRGVGGTSRYEQYF